Listed below are T cell receptor beta chains from one sample, sequenced in a study of beta chain features in type 1 diabetes. The data were produced by immunoSEQ multiplex PCR, yet TCRdb's version contains in-frame clones alone and is incomplete. The table has about 240,000 clones, approximately 13% seen once. What was sequenced was naive CD4+ T cells from blood. The receptor source for this set is a man between 25 and 39 years old with type 1 diabetes. Each CDR3 is given with its conserved first and last residue. The order of the fields is clone size, V gene, J gene, CDR3 length, D gene, CDR3 protein, CDR3 DNA. A D gene is named only where the DNA matches it firmly. For some rows the clone size is stated as once, few or many, or as a class when expanded; others skip it.

>-|TRBV2|TRBJ2-5|14|TRBD2
CASGRGGKQETQYF
TGTGCCAGCGGACGGGGGGGAAAGCAAGAGACCCAGTACTTC
>few|TRBV5-1|TRBJ2-1|16|TRBD2
CASSLGLAGGINEQFF
TGCGCCAGCAGCTTGGGATTAGCGGGAGGAATCAATGAGCAGTTCTTC
>-|TRBV9|TRBJ1-2|14|TRBD1
CASSVPGQGAGYTF
TGTGCCAGCAGCGTACCCGGACAGGGCGCTGGCTACACCTTC
>few|TRBV4-1|TRBJ2-3|16|-
CASSQEGPPSADTQYF
TGCGCCAGCAGCCAAGAGGGGCCTCCGAGTGCAGATACGCAGTATTTT
>few|TRBV5-1|TRBJ1-1|13|-
CASSPGVGAEAFF
TGCGCCAGCAGCCCCGGGGTCGGCGCTGAAGCTTTCTTT
>few|TRBV4-1|TRBJ2-1|17|-
CASSPNLNRAITYEQFF
TGCGCCAGCAGCCCTAATCTAAACAGGGCCATCACCTATGAGCAGTTCTTC
>-|TRBV6-5|TRBJ1-1|13|-
CASTRRGNTEAFF
TGTGCCAGCACCCGCAGGGGGAACACTGAAGCTTTCTTT
>few|TRBV5-1|TRBJ2-3|15|TRBD2
CASSTERGSTDTQYF
TGCGCCAGCAGTACCGAGCGGGGGAGCACAGATACGCAGTATTTT
>-|TRBV4-1|TRBJ2-1|15|-
CASSQTESSYNEQFF
TGCGCCAGCAGCCAGACAGAGAGCTCCTACAATGAGCAGTTCTTC
>-|TRBV4-1|TRBJ1-1|14|-
CASSQGQVNTEAFF
TGCGCCAGCAGCCAAGGACAGGTGAACACTGAAGCTTTCTTT
>-|TRBV7-9|TRBJ1-2|15|TRBD1
CASSLGPDRGGGYTF
TGTGCCAGCAGCTTAGGACCTGACAGGGGCGGCGGCTACACCTTC
>few|TRBV7-9|TRBJ1-2|13|TRBD1
CASSFTGGYGYTF
TGTGCCAGCAGCTTTACAGGGGGTTATGGCTACACCTTC
>few|TRBV7-2|TRBJ2-1|18|TRBD2
CASSRPSTSGGSYNEQFF
TGTGCCAGCAGCCGGCCCTCGACTAGCGGAGGCTCCTACAATGAGCAGTTCTTC
>few|TRBV19|TRBJ2-3|13|-
CAIRDRSTDTQYF
TGTGCCATTAGAGACAGGAGCACAGATACGCAGTATTTT
>-|TRBV10-3|TRBJ2-3|15|TRBD2
CAISKASGDTDTQYF
TGTGCCATCAGTAAGGCTAGCGGAGACACAGATACGCAGTATTTT
>-|TRBV4-1|TRBJ2-1|17|TRBD2
CASSQERVLAGNNEQFF
TGCGCCAGCAGCCAAGAAAGGGTGCTAGCGGGGAACAATGAGCAGTTCTTC
>-|TRBV7-9|TRBJ2-7|13|-
CASSPGQNYEQYF
TGTGCCAGCAGCCCCGGACAGAACTACGAGCAGTACTTC
>-|TRBV5-4|TRBJ2-5|16|TRBD1
CASSLVAARGWETQYF
TGTGCCAGCAGCTTGGTGGCCGCCAGGGGGTGGGAGACCCAGTACTTC
>few|TRBV6-5|TRBJ2-6|16|-
CASSYSLQAGANVLTF
TGTGCCAGCAGTTACTCGTTGCAGGCTGGGGCCAACGTCCTGACTTTC
>few|TRBV10-3|TRBJ1-2|12|-
CAITPGNYGYTF
TGTGCCATCACCCCCGGGAACTATGGCTACACCTTC
>few|TRBV30|TRBJ2-2|15|TRBD1
CAWSTQGANTGELFF
TGTGCCTGGAGTACCCAGGGGGCGAACACCGGGGAGCTGTTTTTT
>-|TRBV19|TRBJ2-5|14|-
CASSIGQKKETQYF
TGTGCCAGTAGTATAGGACAGAAGAAAGAGACCCAGTACTTC
>few|TRBV6-6|TRBJ1-6|16|-
CASSRERPAGNSPLHF
TGTGCCAGCAGCCGGGAGAGGCCCGCTGGAAATTCACCCCTCCACTTT
>-|TRBV5-1|TRBJ2-4|14|-
CASSPIPRDDIQYF
TGCGCCAGCAGCCCGATCCCCAGGGATGACATTCAGTACTTC
>-|TRBV4-1|TRBJ1-2|12|TRBD1
CASRSRGHGYTF
TGCGCCAGCAGGTCCAGGGGGCATGGCTACACCTTC
>few|TRBV11-2|TRBJ2-7|12|TRBD2
CASSGRGYEQYF
TGTGCCAGCAGCGGGAGGGGCTACGAGCAGTACTTC
>-|TRBV10-3|TRBJ1-1|12|TRBD1
CAISDRGGEAFF
TGTGCCATCAGCGACAGGGGGGGTGAAGCTTTCTTT
>few|TRBV10-3|TRBJ2-1|14|TRBD2
CAISTLAGDNEQFF
TGTGCCATCAGTACACTAGCGGGGGACAATGAGCAGTTCTTC
>-|TRBV10-3|TRBJ2-1|17|TRBD2
CAISGRAGGSSYNEQFF
TGTGCCATCAGTGGGAGAGCGGGAGGCAGCTCCTACAATGAGCAGTTCTTC
>-|TRBV7-9|TRBJ1-1|15|-
CASTRQGQLNTEAFF
TGTGCCAGCACCCGACAAGGACAGTTGAACACTGAAGCTTTCTTT
>-|TRBV18|TRBJ2-1|16|TRBD2
CASSPPSRGSYNEQFF
TGTGCCAGCTCACCACCATCGCGGGGGTCCTACAATGAGCAGTTCTTC
>-|TRBV7-2|TRBJ2-3|13|-
CASSPTGPLPQYF
TGTGCCAGCAGTCCCACAGGGCCACTACCGCAGTATTTT
>-|TRBV2|TRBJ1-2|13|-
CASYRQLLYGYTF
TGTGCCAGCTATAGACAGCTTCTCTATGGCTACACCTTC
>-|TRBV19|TRBJ1-2|14|TRBD1
CASSPDRSNYGYTF
TGTGCCAGTAGTCCGGACAGGAGTAACTATGGCTACACCTTC
>few|TRBV6-5|TRBJ2-3|14|-
CASRRLLGLDTQYF
TGTGCCAGCCGGAGGCTCCTCGGGTTGGATACGCAGTATTTT
>few|TRBV4-2|TRBJ2-2|16|-
CASSPLLGQAAGELFF
TGTGCCAGCAGCCCACTACTAGGGCAGGCGGCCGGGGAGCTGTTTTTT
>-|TRBV4-2|TRBJ2-7|15|TRBD2
CASSQVAGGPNEQYF
TGTGCCAGCAGCCAAGTTGCGGGAGGGCCCAACGAGCAGTACTTC
>-|TRBV25-1|TRBJ2-1|11|-
CASSGNNEQFF
TGTGCCAGCAGCGGGAACAATGAGCAGTTCTTC
>-|TRBV29-1|TRBJ2-7|13|-
CSFHLTGVYEQYF
TGCAGCTTTCATCTTACGGGGGTCTACGAGCAGTACTTC
>-|TRBV6-1|TRBJ1-5|14|-
CASSEGANYQPQHF
TGTGCCAGCAGTGAAGGCGCGAACTATCAGCCCCAGCATTTT
>few|TRBV19|TRBJ1-2|13|TRBD1
CASSFPDREGYTF
TGTGCCAGTAGTTTCCCGGACAGGGAAGGCTACACCTTC
>-|TRBV6-5|TRBJ2-7|16|-
CASSYRNPTGPYEQYF
TGTGCCAGCAGTTACCGGAACCCAACAGGACCCTACGAGCAGTACTTC
>few|TRBV30|TRBJ1-1|15|-
CAMENRGQTLFEAFF
TGTGCCATGGAAAATAGAGGACAGACACTATTTGAAGCTTTCTTT
>once|TRBV19|TRBJ2-3|16|TRBD2
CASNGRGSGSTDTQYF
TGTGCCAGTAACGGCCGGGGTAGCGGGAGTACAGATACGCAGTATTTT
>-|TRBV4-2|TRBJ1-2|16|TRBD1
CASSQGRGQGVYGYTF
TGTGCCAGCAGCCAAGGTCGAGGACAGGGGGTTTATGGCTACACCTTC
>-|TRBV9|TRBJ1-3|18|-
CASSPTHDIPFSGNTIYF
TGTGCCAGCAGCCCCACCCATGACATTCCCTTCTCTGGAAACACCATATATTTT
>-|TRBV30|TRBJ2-7|12|-
CAWSVQDAEQYF
TGTGCCTGGAGTGTACAGGATGCTGAGCAGTACTTC
>-|TRBV27|TRBJ1-5|15|TRBD1
CASSPRGNSNQPQHF
TGTGCCAGCAGCCCCAGGGGGAATAGCAATCAGCCCCAGCATTTT
>-|TRBV10-3|TRBJ2-7|12|-
CATKGEIYEQYF
TGTGCCACAAAGGGAGAAATTTACGAGCAGTACTTC
>once|TRBV27|TRBJ1-5|15|-
CASRPRGSGNQPQHF
TGTGCCAGCAGGCCACGGGGATCGGGCAATCAGCCCCAGCATTTT
>few|TRBV19|TRBJ1-2|12|TRBD1
CASSIPDRRYTF
TGTGCCAGTAGTATCCCGGACAGGCGCTACACCTTC
>-|TRBV9|TRBJ2-1|18|TRBD2
CASSVVASGGSPYNEQFF
TGTGCCAGCAGCGTAGTGGCTAGCGGGGGTTCGCCCTACAATGAGCAGTTCTTC
>few|TRBV19|TRBJ1-2|13|-
CASSRAGRYGYTF
TGTGCCAGTTCGCGGGCAGGCCGCTATGGCTACACCTTC
>-|TRBV7-2|TRBJ2-5|15|TRBD1
CASSPDRGYQETQYF
TGTGCCAGCAGTCCCGACAGGGGGTACCAAGAGACCCAGTACTTC
>-|TRBV29-1|TRBJ2-2|15|TRBD2
CSVEGERGVTGELFF
TGCAGCGTTGAAGGCGAGCGGGGAGTAACCGGGGAGCTGTTTTTT
>few|TRBV7-9|TRBJ1-1|13|-
CASSLAFGGKAFF
TGTGCCAGCAGCTTAGCGTTTGGGGGCAAAGCTTTCTTT
>-|TRBV29-1|TRBJ1-2|14|-
CSVESEGVNYGYTF
TGCAGCGTTGAGAGCGAGGGGGTCAACTATGGCTACACCTTC
>-|TRBV2|TRBJ2-2|15|TRBD2
CASSLAGLNTGELFF
TGTGCCAGCAGTCTAGCGGGACTTAACACCGGGGAGCTGTTTTTT